Shown below are 15 T cell receptor beta chains from a single sample sequenced in a study of blood T cell repertoires in COVID-19. Libraries were prepared by immunoSEQ multiplex PCR; TCRdb keeps only in-frame clonotypes and omits some of them. The table has fewer than 250,000 clones, around 85% seen once. What was sequenced was PBMCs or T cells enriched from blood (not recorded which). Every receptor here comes from a woman aged 25 to 39 who had recovered from COVID-19.

This clone came up once. The chain joins TRBV20-1 to TRBJ1-4; D is ambiguous. The CDR3 extends over 15 amino acids. Germline-derived CDR1 and CDR2 are DFQATT and SNEGSKA (reference sequence). The V and J ends lost 3 bases and 8 bases respectively, with 19 bases between them. CDR3 DNA sequence: TGCAGTGCTAGTGCGGGGTCGAGGTTTGGGGAAAAACTGTTTTTT. It yields the protein CSASAGSRFGEKLFF.

This clone came up once. CDR3 amino acids: CATPDTGGGYGYTF. DNA for the CDR3: TGTGCCACCCCGGATACAGGGGGCGGCTATGGCTACACCTTC. V gene TRBV15 combines with J gene TRBJ1-2; 9 bases map to TRBD1. CDR1 and CDR2 (germline): LNHNV, YYDKDF (reference sequence). The CDR3 sequence is 14 residues long. V gave up 8 bases and J gave up 4 bases; unmatched junction bases: 8.

The chain joins TRBV7-8 to TRBJ1-2; a possible D gene is TRBD1 (5 bases). The CDR3 has 13 residues. Germline CDR1 reads SGHVS; CDR2 reads FQNEAQ. Between the trimmed V and J ends, which lost 1 base and 3 bases, there was a span of 6 bases. CDR3 DNA: TGTGCCAGCAGCTTAGGGGGCGACTATGGCTACACCTTC. This encodes CASSLGGDYGYTF.

Here the CDR3 DNA reads TGTGCCAGCAGCTTGACGACAGGGGGTAATGAAAAACTGTTTTTT. This sequence encodes CASSLTTGGNEKLFF. The chain employs TRBV5-4 and TRBJ1-4; 9 bases are a match to TRBD1. The junction had 2 bases not matched to a gene; V was cut back by 1 base and J by 4 bases. Germline V gene sequence: CDR1 SGHNT, CDR2 YYREEE (reference sequence). CDR3 length: 15 residues.

This chain uses TRBV28 with TRBJ2-7; 9 nucleotides align to TRBD1. J lost 3 bases, V lost 3 bases, and 3 bases had no gene match. The germline V gene has CDR1 MDHEN and CDR2 SYDVKM. The CDR3 runs to 14 residues. The CDR3 protein is CASSFGTGNYEQYV. The CDR3 nucleotides are TGTGCCAGCAGTTTCGGGACAGGGAACTACGAGCAGTACGTC.

The chain employs TRBV7-3 and TRBJ1-1; 8 bases agree with TRBD1. Germline CDR1 SGHTA, CDR2 FQGTGA. The CDR3 is 14 amino acids. Trimming cost V 5 bases and J 3 bases; bases outside gene matches: 5. The DNA of the CDR3 is TGTGCCAGCAGCCGCATACAGGGGGACACTGAAGCTTTCTTT. Residues: CASSRIQGDTEAFF.

The V and J genes are TRBV15 and TRBJ1-2, with TRBD1 as a possible D gene (6 bases). The CDR3 length is 12 residues. Trimming removed 2 bases at V and 8 bases at J, with 9 bases between. Germline CDR1 reads LNHNV; CDR2 reads YYDKDF (reference sequence). CDR3 sequence (DNA): TGTGCCACCAGCAGATCAGGGGAAGGCTACACCTTC. Translation gives CATSRSGEGYTF. Together with reference TRBV15 and TRBJ1-2, the CDR3 gives the full variable domain: DAMVIQNPRYQVTQFGKPVTLSCSQTLNHNVMYWYQQKSSQAPKLLFHYYDKDFNNEADTPDNFQSRRPNTSFCFLDIRSPGLGDTAMYLCATSRSGEGYTFGSGTRLTVV.

The CDR3 coding sequence is TGTGCCAGGCGGGGGCAAAGCCCGTCCGCTGAAGCTTTCTTT. It encodes CARRGQSPSAEAFF. V usage is TRBV2 and J usage is TRBJ1-1; the D gene is possibly TRBD1 (6 bases). V lost 9 bases to trimming and J lost 6 bases, with 20 bases between them. The CDR3 loop spans 14 amino acids. CDR1 SNHLY and CDR2 FYNNEI come from the germline V gene.

The chain has TRBV6-2 or TRBV6-3 and TRBJ1-5, with 7 bases lining up with TRBD1. The CDR3 sequence is 13 residues long. V was pared by 6 bases and J by 7 bases, with 6 bases of the junction left unmatched. Looked up from germline, CDR1 is MNHEY and CDR2 is SVGEGT. CDR3 loop: CASSQGGVQPQHF. CDR3 bases: TGTGCCAGCAGCCAAGGGGGCGTCCAGCCCCAGCATTTT.

The genes are TRBV12-3 or TRBV12-4 and TRBJ1-2, with 8 nucleotides matching TRBD1. With V trimmed by 6 bases and J by 4 bases, 4 bases remained unmatched. The CDR3 covers 13 residues. The DNA of the CDR3 is TGTGCCAGCAGCCAACAGGGGGTCTATGGCTACACCTTC. Amino acids: CASSQQGVYGYTF.

The rearrangement joins TRBV28 to TRBJ2-1; the D gene is possibly TRBD2 (7 bases). Germline CDR1 is MDHEN and CDR2 is SYDVKM. V lost 3 bases and J lost 6, with 18 bases in between. The CDR3 is made up of 16 amino acids. In DNA form, the CDR3 reads TGTGCCAGCAGTTTGGGGGGGGCAAGTACTGGCAATGAGCAGTTCTTC. It codes for CASSLGGASTGNEQFF.

In its sample, this clone was seen once. The chain has TRBV7-9 and TRBJ1-6, with D unclear. The CDR3 spans 13 residues. Trimming shortened V by 3 bases and J by 5 bases, and 5 bases separated the two germline ends. Germline V gene data show CDR1 as SEHNR and CDR2 as FQNEAQ (reference sequence). The CDR3 loop is CASSLADNSPLHF. The CDR3 nucleotides are TGTGCCAGCAGCTTGGCAGATAATTCACCCCTCCACTTT.

This chain uses TRBV6-5 with TRBJ1-5; 9 bases agree with TRBD1. The germline CDR1 and CDR2 sequences are MNHEY and SVGAGI. The V gene end was trimmed by 4 bases and the J gene end by 6 bases; junction bases not matched to a gene: 7. The CDR3 sequence is 15 residues long. The chain's CDR3 is CASSSRDRAVQPQHF. CDR3 DNA: TGTGCCAGCAGTTCCCGGGACAGGGCAGTTCAGCCCCAGCATTTT.

The genes are TRBV3-1 (or the pseudogene TRBV3-2) and TRBJ2-7, with D possibly being TRBD2 (7 bases). CDR3 length: 18 amino acids. Germline values: CDR1 LGHDT, CDR2 YNNKEL (reference sequence). V shed 1 base and J shed 4 bases, with 23 bases lying between them. DNA of the CDR3: TGTGCCAGCAGCCAAGCGTGTGGGGGGGCTAGCGACCATTACGAGCAGTACGTC. Translating it yields CASSQACGGASDHYEQYV.

The DNA of the CDR3 is TGTGCCAGCAGCCCGGCAGATACGCAGTATTTT. Translated: CASSPADTQYF. The chain combines TRBV7-9 with TRBJ2-3; D unresolved. CDR1 is SEHNR, CDR2 FQNEAQ, per germline (reference sequence). Trimming took off 5 bases at V and 4 bases at J, with 4 bases between the two ends. This CDR3 has 11 amino acids.